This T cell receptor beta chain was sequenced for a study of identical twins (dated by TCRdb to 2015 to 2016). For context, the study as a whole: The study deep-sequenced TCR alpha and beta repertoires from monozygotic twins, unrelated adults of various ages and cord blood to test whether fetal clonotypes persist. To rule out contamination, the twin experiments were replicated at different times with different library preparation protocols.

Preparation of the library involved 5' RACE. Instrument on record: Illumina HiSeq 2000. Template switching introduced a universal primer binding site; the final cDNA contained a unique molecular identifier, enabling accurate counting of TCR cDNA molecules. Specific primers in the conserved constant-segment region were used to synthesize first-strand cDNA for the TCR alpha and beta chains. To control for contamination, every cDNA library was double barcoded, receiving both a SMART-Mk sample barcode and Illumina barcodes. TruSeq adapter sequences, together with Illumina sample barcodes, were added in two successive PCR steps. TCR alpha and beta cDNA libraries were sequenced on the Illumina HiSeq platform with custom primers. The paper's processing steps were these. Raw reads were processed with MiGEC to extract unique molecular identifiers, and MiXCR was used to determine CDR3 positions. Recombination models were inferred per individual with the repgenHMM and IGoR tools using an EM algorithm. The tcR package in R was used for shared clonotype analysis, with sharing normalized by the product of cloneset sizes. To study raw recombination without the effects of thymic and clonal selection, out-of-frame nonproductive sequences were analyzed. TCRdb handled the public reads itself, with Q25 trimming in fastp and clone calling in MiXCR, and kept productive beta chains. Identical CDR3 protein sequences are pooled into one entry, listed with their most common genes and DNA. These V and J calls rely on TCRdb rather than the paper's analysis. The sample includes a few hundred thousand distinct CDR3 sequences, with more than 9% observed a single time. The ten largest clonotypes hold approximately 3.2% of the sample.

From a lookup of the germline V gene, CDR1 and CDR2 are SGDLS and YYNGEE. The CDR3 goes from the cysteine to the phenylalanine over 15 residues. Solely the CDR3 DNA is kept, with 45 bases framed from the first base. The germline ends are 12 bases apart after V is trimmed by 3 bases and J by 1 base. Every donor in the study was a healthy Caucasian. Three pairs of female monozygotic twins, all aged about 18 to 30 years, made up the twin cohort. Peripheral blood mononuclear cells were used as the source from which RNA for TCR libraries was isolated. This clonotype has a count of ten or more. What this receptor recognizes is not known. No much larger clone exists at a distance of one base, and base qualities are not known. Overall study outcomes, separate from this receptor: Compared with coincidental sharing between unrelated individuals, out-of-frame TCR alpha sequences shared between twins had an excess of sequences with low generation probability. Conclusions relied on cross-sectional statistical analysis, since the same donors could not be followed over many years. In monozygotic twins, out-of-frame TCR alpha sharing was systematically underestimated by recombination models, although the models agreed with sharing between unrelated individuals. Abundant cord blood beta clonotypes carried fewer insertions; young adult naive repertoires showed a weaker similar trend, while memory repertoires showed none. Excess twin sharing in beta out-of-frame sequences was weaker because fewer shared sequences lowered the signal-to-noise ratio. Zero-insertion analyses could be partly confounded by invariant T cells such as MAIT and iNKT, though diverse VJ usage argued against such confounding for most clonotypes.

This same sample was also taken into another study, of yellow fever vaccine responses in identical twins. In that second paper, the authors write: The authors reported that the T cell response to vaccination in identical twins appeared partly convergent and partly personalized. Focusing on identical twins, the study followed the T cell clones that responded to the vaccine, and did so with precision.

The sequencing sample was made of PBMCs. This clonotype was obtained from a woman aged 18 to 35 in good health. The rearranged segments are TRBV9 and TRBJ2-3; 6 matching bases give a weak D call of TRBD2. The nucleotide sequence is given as TGTGCCAGCAGCGAGGGACTGACGGGCACAGATACGCAGTATTTT. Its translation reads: CASSEGLTGTDTQYF.